The 6 T cell receptor beta chains below come from one sample, sequenced in a study of shared clonotypes between healthy human individuals. Selected positively for CCR7 and CD45RO-negative, naive CD8 cells excluded terminally differentiated effector memory CD45RA+ cells. Profiling relied on immunoSEQ multiplex PCR, and the TCRdb table lists in-frame clones only, not all of them. Of about 680,000 clones listed, around 90% are singletons. Sequencing was performed on naive CD8+ T cells sorted from blood. The receptors shown here come from a young man in good health.

This clone was seen at least ten times. Other DNA sequences in the sample encode the same CDR3. The V gene is TRBV29-1, the J gene TRBJ1-3; D remains ambiguous. Germline CDR1 SQVTM, CDR2 ANQGSEA. This CDR3 is 13 amino acids long. Trimming stripped 5 bases from V and 1 base from J, with 9 bases between. The CDR3, as DNA: TGCAGCGTTTGGGGAGTTTCTGGAAACACCATATATTTT. Its protein product is CSVWGVSGNTIYF.

The gene calls are TRBV6-1 and TRBJ2-5; TRBD2 matches at 14 bases. The J segment lost 4 bases and the V segment lost 4 bases, leaving 2 bases of the junction unmatched. The CDR3 has 15 amino acids. Germline V gives CDR1 MNHNS, CDR2 SASEGT. The CDR3 sequence is CASSGLAGGPETQYF. CDR3 in DNA: TGTGCCAGCAGTGGACTAGCGGGAGGGCCAGAGACCCAGTACTTC.

This rearrangement joins TRBV25-1 to TRBJ1-2, with TRBD1 matching 9 bases. The germline V gene encodes CDR1 MGHDK and CDR2 SYGVNS. CDR3 size: 15 residues. Losses at the gene ends were 4 bases for V and 3 bases for J; bases not matched to a gene: 6. The CDR3 coding sequence is TGTGCCAGCAGTGCGACAGGGGGAGGGTACTATGGCTACACCTTC. Translation gives CASSATGGGYYGYTF.

This clone was found a few times. This sequence joins TRBV4-3 and TRBJ1-1; D remains unclear. V was shortened by 0 bases and J by 6 bases, with 14 bases between the two germline ends. The CDR3 totals 15 residues. CDR1 and CDR2 (germline): LGHNA, YSLEER. CDR3 nucleotides: TGCGCCAGCAGCCAAGATCGGTCAACCGACGCTGAAGCTTTCTTT. This encodes CASSQDRSTDAEAFF.

V and J are TRBV6-6 and TRBJ2-1; possible D gene TRBD2, 5 bases. Trimming pared 7 bases from V and 6 bases from J, leaving 19 bases between. This CDR3 has 15 residues. Germline CDR1 is MNHNY and CDR2 is SVGAGI (reference sequence). The chain's CDR3 is CASIGGKGGLNEQFF. The DNA of the CDR3 is TGTGCCAGCATCGGAGGAAAGGGCGGGCTCAATGAGCAGTTCTTC.

This clone was counted a single time. V and J are TRBV4-3 and TRBJ1-5; 9 nucleotides match TRBD1. CDR1 and CDR2 (germline): LGHNA, YSLEER. The CDR3 is 19 amino acids. The V segment lost 0 bases and the J segment 0 bases; nucleotides outside the gene matches: 9. The CDR3 loop is CASSQDRDREPYSNQPQHF. In DNA, the CDR3 is TGCGCCAGCAGCCAAGATCGGGACAGGGAGCCATATAGCAATCAGCCCCAGCATTTT.